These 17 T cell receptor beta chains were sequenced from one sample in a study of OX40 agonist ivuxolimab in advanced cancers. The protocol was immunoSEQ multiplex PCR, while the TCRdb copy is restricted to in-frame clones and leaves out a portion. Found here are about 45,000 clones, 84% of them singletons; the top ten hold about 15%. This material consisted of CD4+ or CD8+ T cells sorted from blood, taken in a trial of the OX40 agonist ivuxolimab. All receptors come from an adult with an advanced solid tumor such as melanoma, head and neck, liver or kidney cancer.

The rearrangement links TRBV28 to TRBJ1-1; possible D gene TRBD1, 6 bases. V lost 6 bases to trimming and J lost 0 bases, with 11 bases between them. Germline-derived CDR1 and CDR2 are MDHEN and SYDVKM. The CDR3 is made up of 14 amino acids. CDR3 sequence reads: CASRPGQLNTEAFF. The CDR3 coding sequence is TGTGCCAGCAGACCGGGACAACTGAACACTGAAGCTTTCTTT. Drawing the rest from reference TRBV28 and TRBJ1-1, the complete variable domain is DVKVTQSSRYLVKRTGEKVFLECVQDMDHENMFWYRQDPGLGLRLIYFSYDVKMKEKGDIPEGYSVSREKKERFSLILESASTNQTSMYLCASRPGQLNTEAFFGQGTRLTVV.

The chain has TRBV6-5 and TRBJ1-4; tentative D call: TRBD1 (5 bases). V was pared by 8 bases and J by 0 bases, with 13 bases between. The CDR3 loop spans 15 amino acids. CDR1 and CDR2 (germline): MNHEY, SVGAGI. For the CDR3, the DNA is TGTGCCAGCGCCCCGGACACGGCAACTAATGAAAAACTGTTTTTT. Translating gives CASAPDTATNEKLFF.

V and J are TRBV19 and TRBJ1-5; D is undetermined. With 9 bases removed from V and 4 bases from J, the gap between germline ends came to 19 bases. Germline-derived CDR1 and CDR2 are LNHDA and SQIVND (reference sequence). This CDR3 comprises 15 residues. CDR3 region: CARPPRWRRNQPQHF. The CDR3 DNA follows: TGTGCCAGGCCCCCCAGATGGCGGAGGAATCAGCCCCAGCATTTT.

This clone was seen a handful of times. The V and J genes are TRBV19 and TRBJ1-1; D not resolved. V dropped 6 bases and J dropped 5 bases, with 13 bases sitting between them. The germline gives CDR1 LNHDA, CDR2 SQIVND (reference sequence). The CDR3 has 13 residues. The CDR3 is CASSETPGTEAFF. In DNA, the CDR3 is TGTGCCAGTAGCGAGACCCCGGGAACTGAAGCTTTCTTT.

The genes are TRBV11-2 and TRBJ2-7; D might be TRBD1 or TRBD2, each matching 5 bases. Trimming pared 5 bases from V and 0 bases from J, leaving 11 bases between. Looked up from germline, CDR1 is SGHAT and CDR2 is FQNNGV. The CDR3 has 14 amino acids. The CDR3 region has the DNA TGTGCCAGCAGCCCTGGGACCGGCTCCTACGAGCAGTACTTC. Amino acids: CASSPGTGSYEQYF. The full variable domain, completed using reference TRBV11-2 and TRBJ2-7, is EAGVAQSPRYKIIEKRQSVAFWCNPISGHATLYWYQQILGQGPKLLIQFQNNGVVDDSQLPKDRFSAERLKGVDSTLKIQPAKLEDSAVYLCASSPGTGSYEQYFGPGTRLTVT.

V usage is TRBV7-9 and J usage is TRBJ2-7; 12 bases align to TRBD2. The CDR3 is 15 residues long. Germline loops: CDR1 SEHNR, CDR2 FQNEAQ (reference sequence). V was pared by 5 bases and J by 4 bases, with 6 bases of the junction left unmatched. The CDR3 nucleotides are TGTGCCAGCAGCCAGACTAGCGGGAGTGTGTACGAGCAGTACTTC. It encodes CASSQTSGSVYEQYF.

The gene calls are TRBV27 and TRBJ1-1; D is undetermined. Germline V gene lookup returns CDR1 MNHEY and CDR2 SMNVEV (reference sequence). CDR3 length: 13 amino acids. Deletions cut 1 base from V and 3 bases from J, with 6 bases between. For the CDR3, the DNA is TGTGCCAGCAGTTTATACCAGTACACTGAAGCTTTCTTT. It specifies CASSLYQYTEAFF.

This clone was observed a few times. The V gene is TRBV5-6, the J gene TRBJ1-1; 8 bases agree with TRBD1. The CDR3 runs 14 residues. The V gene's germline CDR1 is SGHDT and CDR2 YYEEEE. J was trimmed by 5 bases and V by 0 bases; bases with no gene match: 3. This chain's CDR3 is CASSLGTGTTEAFF. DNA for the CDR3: TGTGCCAGCAGCTTGGGGACAGGGACGACTGAAGCTTTCTTT.

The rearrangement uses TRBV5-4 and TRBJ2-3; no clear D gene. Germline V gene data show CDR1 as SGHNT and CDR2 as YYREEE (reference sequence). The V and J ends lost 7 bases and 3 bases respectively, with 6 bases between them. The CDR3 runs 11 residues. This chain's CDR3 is CASAETDTQYF. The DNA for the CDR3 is TGTGCCAGCGCCGAAACAGATACGCAGTATTTT.

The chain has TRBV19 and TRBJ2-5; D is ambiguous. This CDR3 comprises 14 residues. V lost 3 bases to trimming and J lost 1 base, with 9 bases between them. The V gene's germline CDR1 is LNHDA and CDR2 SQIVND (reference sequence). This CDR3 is CASSILASQETQYF. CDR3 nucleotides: TGTGCCAGTAGTATCTTAGCTTCCCAAGAGACCCAGTACTTC.

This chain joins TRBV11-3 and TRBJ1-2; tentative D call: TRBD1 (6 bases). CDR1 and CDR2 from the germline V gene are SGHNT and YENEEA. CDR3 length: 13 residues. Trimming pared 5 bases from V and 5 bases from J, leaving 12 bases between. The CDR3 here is CASSAGATYGYTF. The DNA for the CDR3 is TGTGCCAGCAGCGCAGGGGCCACTTATGGCTACACCTTC.

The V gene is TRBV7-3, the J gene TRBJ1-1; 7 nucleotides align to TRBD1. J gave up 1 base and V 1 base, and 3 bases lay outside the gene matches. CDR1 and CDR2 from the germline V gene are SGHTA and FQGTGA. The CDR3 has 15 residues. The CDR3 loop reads CASSLKTGANTEAFF. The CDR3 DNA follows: TGTGCCAGCAGCTTAAAAACAGGGGCGAACACTGAAGCTTTCTTT. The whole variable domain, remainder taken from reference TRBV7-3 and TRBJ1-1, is GAGVSQTPSNKVTEKGKYVELRCDPISGHTALYWYRQSLGQGPEFLIYFQGTGAADDSGLPNDRFFAVRPEGSVSTLKIQRTERGDSAVYLCASSLKTGANTEAFFGQGTRLTVV.

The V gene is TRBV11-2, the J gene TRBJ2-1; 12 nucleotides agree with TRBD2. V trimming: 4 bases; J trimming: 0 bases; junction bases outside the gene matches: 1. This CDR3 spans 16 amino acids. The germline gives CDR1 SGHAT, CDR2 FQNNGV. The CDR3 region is CASSSTSGSSYNEQFF. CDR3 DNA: TGTGCCAGCAGCTCGACTAGCGGGAGCTCCTACAATGAGCAGTTCTTC.

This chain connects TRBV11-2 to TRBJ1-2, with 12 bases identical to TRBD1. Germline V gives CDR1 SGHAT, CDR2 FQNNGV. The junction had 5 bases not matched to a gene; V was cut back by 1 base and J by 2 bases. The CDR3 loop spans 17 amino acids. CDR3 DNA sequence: TGTGCCAGCAGCTTAGCCCGGGACAGGGGGCGGAACTATGGCTACACCTTC. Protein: CASSLARDRGRNYGYTF.

The CDR3 reads CASSYRGNTEAFF. The CDR3 DNA reads TGTGCCAGCAGTTACCGGGGGAACACTGAAGCTTTCTTT. The chain employs TRBV6-5 and TRBJ1-1; D ambiguous. Looked up from germline, CDR1 is MNHEY and CDR2 is SVGAGI. V was clipped by 2 bases and J by 1 base, with 5 bases between them. The CDR3 covers 13 residues.

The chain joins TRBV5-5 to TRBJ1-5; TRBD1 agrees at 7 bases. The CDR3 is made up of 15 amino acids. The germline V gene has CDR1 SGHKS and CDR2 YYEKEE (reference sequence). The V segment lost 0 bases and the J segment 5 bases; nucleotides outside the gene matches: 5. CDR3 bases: TGTGCCAGCAGCTTGGGGACAGGAAATCATCAGCCCCAGCATTTT. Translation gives CASSLGTGNHQPQHF.

The CDR3 loop is CASSFGQGGAFF. The CDR3, as DNA: TGTGCCAGCAGCTTTGGACAGGGAGGAGCTTTCTTT. J is TRBJ1-1 and V is TRBV7-2; the match to TRBD1 covers 8 bases. The V gene's germline CDR1 is SGHTA and CDR2 FQGNSA. The junction had 4 bases not matched to a gene; V was cut back by 3 bases and J by 10 bases. This CDR3 has 12 amino acids.